Following are 4 T cell receptor beta chains from one sample sequenced in a study of blood T cell repertoires in COVID-19. Assay used: immunoSEQ multiplex PCR; TCRdb lists only in-frame clones, some missing. The table has about 30,000 clones, roughly 83% seen once. Sequencing was performed on peripheral blood. The receptors were gathered from a human donor in a cohort sampled during active COVID-19.

The rearrangement uses TRBV19 and TRBJ2-7, with TRBD1 identical over 7 bases. Germline CDR1 LNHDA, CDR2 SQIVND (reference sequence). V was clipped by 4 bases and J by 5 bases; unmatched bases: 11. The CDR3 is 15 residues long. DNA of the CDR3: TGTGCCAGTAGTACTACTCGACAGGGTGGCCACGAGCAGTACTTC. Its protein product is CASSTTRQGGHEQYF.

The rearrangement links TRBV6-2 or TRBV6-3 to TRBJ1-4; TRBD1 is a possible D gene (5 bases). Germline V gives CDR1 MNHEY, CDR2 SVGEGT. With 6 bases removed from V and 7 bases from J, the gap between germline ends came to 12 bases. The CDR3 covers 13 residues. CDR3 in DNA: TGTGCCAGCAGCAGGCCGGGGGGTGAAAAACTGTTTTTT. Translated, it gives CASSRPGGEKLFF.

The genes are TRBV21-1 and TRBJ1-1; TRBD1, the D gene given by the table, was not confirmed from the DNA. TRBV21-1 is designated a pseudogene. The CDR3 has 13 amino acids. The CDR3 DNA sequence: TGTGCCAGCAGCCCCCGGGACAATAACGGAGCTTTCTTT. Its protein is CASSPRDNNGAFF.

This clone turned up a few times. The chain joins TRBV5-1 to TRBJ2-1; TRBD1 agrees at 10 bases. The V gene's germline CDR1 is SGHRS and CDR2 YFSETQ. V gave up 0 bases and J gave up 3 bases; unmatched junction bases: 6. CDR3 length: 17 residues. The CDR3 DNA reads as TGCGCCAGCAGCTTGGATGGGACAGGGGCGTTCTACAATGAGCAGTTCTTC. It is translated as CASSLDGTGAFYNEQFF.